This passage covers 18 T cell receptor beta chains from one sample sequenced in a study of blood T cell repertoires in COVID-19. Assay used: immunoSEQ multiplex PCR; TCRdb lists only in-frame clones, some missing. The sample lists under 250,000 clones, around 80% occurring once. The sequencing input was PBMCs or T cells enriched from blood (not recorded which). The source is a man aged 25-45 years with acute COVID-19.

The rearrangement links TRBV11-2 to TRBJ1-2; TRBD1 matches 7 bases. The V segment lost 5 bases and the J segment 1 base; nucleotides outside the gene matches: 13. Germline V gene lookup returns CDR1 SGHAT and CDR2 FQNNGV. The CDR3 has 17 residues. CDR3 nucleotides: TGTGCCAGCAGCACTTTCGACAGGGTGAAGATTAACTATGGCTACACCTTC. It yields the protein CASSTFDRVKINYGYTF.

The chain joins TRBV2 to TRBJ1-5; D gene unclear. Germline V gives CDR1 SNHLY, CDR2 FYNNEI. V lost 8 bases and J lost 6, with 17 bases in between. This CDR3 region has 14 residues. The CDR3 DNA sequence: TGTGCCAGCGGTTTTTCACCGAGGGCTCAGCCCCAGCATTTT. Encoded protein: CASGFSPRAQPQHF.

The chain uses TRBV6-5 and TRBJ1-2; 11 nucleotides align to TRBD1. Unmatched junction bases numbered 8, after V lost 5 bases and J lost 6 bases. CDR3 length equals 15 residues. Per the germline V gene, CDR1 is MNHEY and CDR2 is SVGAGI. Here the CDR3 DNA reads TGTGCCAGCAGTCCCCCCCCGGACAGGGGGCATGGCTACACCTTC. It encodes CASSPPPDRGHGYTF.

In its sample, this clone was seen a few times. The chain recombines TRBV5-4 with TRBJ1-6, with D possibly matching TRBD1 (5 bases). V was trimmed by 7 bases and J by 5 bases, leaving 13 bases between them. Germline V gives CDR1 SGHNT, CDR2 YYREEE (reference sequence). The CDR3 has 14 amino acids. The CDR3 region has the DNA TGTGCCAGCGCTATGGGGACTAATAATTCACCCCTCCACTTT. Protein: CASAMGTNNSPLHF.

In this sample, this clone turned up a few times. V and J are TRBV11-1 and TRBJ2-7, with a weak D call TRBD2 (5 bases). CDR1 is SGHAT, CDR2 FQDESV, per germline (reference sequence). This CDR3 region has 14 residues. Trimming shortened V by 5 bases and J by 7 bases, and 18 bases separated the two germline ends. The DNA for the CDR3 is TGTGCCAGCAGCCCTAGCAGAGGGATTGAAGAGCAGTACTTC. Its translation is CASSPSRGIEEQYF.

This sequence joins TRBV3-1 (or the pseudogene TRBV3-2) and TRBJ1-1, with 7 bases that match TRBD1. CDR1 and CDR2 (germline): LGHDT, YNNKEL (reference sequence). J was trimmed by 11 bases and V by 6 bases; bases with no gene match: 6. The CDR3 runs to 11 residues. The CDR3 DNA follows: TGTGCCAGCAGTACGACAGGGCCTGCTTTCTTT. Translated, it gives CASSTTGPAFF.

This clone was counted once. The chain couples TRBV2 to TRBJ2-2; D is uncertain. This CDR3 region has 13 residues. Germline V gene data show CDR1 as SNHLY and CDR2 as FYNNEI. Trimming took 7 bases from V and 1 from J, leaving 7 bases between them. CDR3: CASNGRNTGELFF. The CDR3 bases are TGTGCCAGCAATGGGCGGAACACCGGGGAGCTGTTTTTT.

This rearrangement joins TRBV5-5 to TRBJ1-6; 9 bases match TRBD1. V lost 4 bases to trimming and J lost 8 bases; unmatched junction nucleotides: 7. This CDR3 is 15 amino acids long. Germline assignment: CDR1 SGHKS and CDR2 YYEKEE (reference sequence). CDR3 sequence (DNA): TGTGCCAGCAGCGGCGGGACAGGGAAAGATTCACCCCTCCACTTT. This sequence encodes CASSGGTGKDSPLHF. Together with reference TRBV5-5 and TRBJ1-6, the CDR3 gives the full variable domain: DAGVTQSPTHLIKTRGQQVTLRCSPISGHKSVSWYQQVLGQGPQFIFQYYEKEERGRGNFPDRFSARQFPNYSSELNVNALLLGDSALYLCASSGGTGKDSPLHFGNGTRLTVT.

The sample holds many counts of this clone. V usage is TRBV6-5 and J usage is TRBJ1-6; D is possibly TRBD1 (6 bases). CDR1 and CDR2 (germline): MNHEY, SVGAGI. Trimming removed 6 bases from V and 9 bases from J, with 18 bases in between. The CDR3 is made up of 15 amino acids. Written as DNA, the CDR3 is TGTGCCAGCAGGGCCCCCGGGACAACCTCTTCACCCCTCCACTTT. This codes for CASRAPGTTSSPLHF.

This CDR3 is CASSLEQMNTEAFF. The CDR3 DNA follows: TGTGCCAGCAGCTTAGAACAGATGAACACTGAAGCTTTCTTT. V and J are TRBV7-2 and TRBJ1-1; D call uncertain. V dropped 1 base and J dropped 0 bases, with 6 bases sitting between them. Germline V CDR1 and CDR2: SGHTA, FQGNSA. The CDR3 has 14 residues. Variable domain in full (rest from reference TRBV7-2 and TRBJ1-1): GAGVSQSPSNKVTEKGKDVELRCDPISGHTALYWYRQSLGQGLEFLIYFQGNSAPDKSGLPSDRFSAERTGGSVSTLTIQRTQQEDSAVYLCASSLEQMNTEAFFGQGTRLTVV.

V usage is TRBV2 and J usage is TRBJ2-5; 8 bases map to TRBD2. V lost 6 bases, J lost 2 bases, and 8 bases stayed unmatched. Germline values: CDR1 SNHLY, CDR2 FYNNEI. The CDR3 runs 15 residues. The CDR3 DNA reads as TGTGCCAGCAGGTGGAGGAGCGGGGGACAAGAGACCCAGTACTTC. It specifies CASRWRSGGQETQYF.

Only one count was recorded for this clone. The chain combines TRBV24-1 with TRBJ2-1, with TRBD1 matching over 10 bases. The CDR3 length is 13 residues. V lost 8 bases and J lost 5; bases outside the gene matches: 2. Germline V lookup: CDR1 KGHDR, CDR2 SFDVKD. CDR3 coding DNA: TGTGCCACCAAGGGACAGGGGAACAATGAGCAGTTCTTC. Its protein is CATKGQGNNEQFF.

This clone showed up just a few times. The chain combines TRBV30 with TRBJ1-1, with 9 bases that match TRBD1. In germline, CDR1 is GTSNPN, CDR2 SVGIG (reference sequence). Trimming took 0 bases from V and 1 from J; bases not matched to a gene: 21. There are 21 residues in the CDR3. DNA for the CDR3: TGTGCCTGGAGTGTATGGGCACTCACAGGGGGCGCCGACCTAGGGAACACTGAAGCTTTCTTT. This sequence encodes CAWSVWALTGGADLGNTEAFF.

The rearrangement uses TRBV14 and TRBJ1-1; TRBD1 matches 9 bases. The ends lost 8 bases at V and 0 bases at J; junction bases unmatched: 7. This CDR3 comprises 15 residues. Germline V gives CDR1 SGHDN, CDR2 FVKESK. This CDR3 is CASGTGGWLNTEAFF. Written as DNA, the CDR3 is TGTGCCAGCGGAACAGGGGGCTGGTTGAACACTGAAGCTTTCTTT.

This chain joins TRBV12-3 or TRBV12-4 and TRBJ1-5; no definite D call. This CDR3 spans 13 amino acids. Trimming removed 1 base at V and 7 bases at J, with 8 bases between. The chain's CDR3 is CASSLGKEQPQHF. The CDR3 DNA follows: TGTGCCAGCAGTTTAGGCAAGGAGCAGCCCCAGCATTTT.

V and J are TRBV6-5 and TRBJ1-5; tentatively, D is TRBD1 (6 bases). V lost 6 bases to trimming and J lost 7 bases, with 19 bases between them. Looked up from germline, CDR1 is MNHEY and CDR2 is SVGAGI. The CDR3 covers 15 residues. Written as DNA, the CDR3 is TGTGCCAGCAGGTCACAGGGAGTTCCTGGACAGCCCCAGCATTTT. Translating gives CASRSQGVPGQPQHF.

The chain recombines TRBV3-1 (or the pseudogene TRBV3-2) with TRBJ1-1, with D perhaps TRBD1 (5 bases). The germline V gene encodes CDR1 LGHDT and CDR2 YNNKEL (reference sequence). The CDR3 loop spans 17 amino acids. Trimming took 1 base from V and 4 from J, leaving 19 bases between them. The CDR3 protein is CASSQGALGRAVTEAFF. CDR3 nucleotides: TGTGCCAGCAGCCAAGGAGCGTTAGGCAGGGCGGTCACTGAAGCTTTCTTT.

The gene calls are TRBV3-1 (or the pseudogene TRBV3-2) and TRBJ2-7; a weak D match, TRBD1 (6 bases). CDR3 length equals 13 residues. Trimming cost V 2 bases and J 6 bases, with 11 bases left between them. Germline lookup yields CDR1 LGHDT and CDR2 YNNKEL (reference sequence). In DNA, the CDR3 is TGTGCCAGCAGCCAAAGGGTGACAGGCGAGCAGTACTTC. Translated, it gives CASSQRVTGEQYF.